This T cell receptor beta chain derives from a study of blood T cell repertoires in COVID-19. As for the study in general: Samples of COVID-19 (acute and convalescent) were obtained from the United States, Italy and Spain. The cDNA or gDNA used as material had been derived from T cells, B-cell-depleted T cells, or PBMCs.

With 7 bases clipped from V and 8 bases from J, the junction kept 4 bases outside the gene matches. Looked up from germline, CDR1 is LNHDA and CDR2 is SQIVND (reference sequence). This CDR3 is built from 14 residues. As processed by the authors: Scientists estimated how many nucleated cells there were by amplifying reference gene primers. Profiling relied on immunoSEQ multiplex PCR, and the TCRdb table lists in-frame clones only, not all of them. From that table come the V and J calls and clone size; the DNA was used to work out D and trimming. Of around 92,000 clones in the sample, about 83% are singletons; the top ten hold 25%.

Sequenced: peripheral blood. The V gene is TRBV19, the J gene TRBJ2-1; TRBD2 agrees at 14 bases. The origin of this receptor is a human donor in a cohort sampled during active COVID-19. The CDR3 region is CASTPGLAGDEQFF. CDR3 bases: TGTGCCAGTACCCCGGGACTAGCGGGGGATGAGCAGTTCTTC.